What follows are 32 T cell receptor beta chains derived from one specimen sequenced in a study of blood T cell repertoires in COVID-19. The repertoire was sequenced with immunoSEQ multiplex PCR; TCRdb's copy has only in-frame clones and lacks some. The data hold about 160,000 clones, with approximately 80% observed a single time. The sequencing input was peripheral blood. The origin of the receptors is a woman aged 40 to 49 with COVID-19, enrolled during active disease.

In this sample, this clone turned up once. This chain connects TRBV5-6 to TRBJ1-5; TRBD1 aligns across 8 bases. The V gene's germline CDR1 is SGHDT and CDR2 YYEEEE. CDR3 size: 14 residues. Germline trimming cut 4 bases from V and 4 bases from J; bases unmatched to any gene: 4. CDR3 in DNA: TGTGCCAGCAGCCGGACAGGGAGTAATCAGCCCCAGCATTTT. Translating gives CASSRTGSNQPQHF.

The chain recombines TRBV2 with TRBJ1-3; 7 nucleotides align to TRBD1. The CDR3 consists of 17 residues. The V gene end was trimmed by 6 bases and the J gene end by 1 base; junction bases not matched to a gene: 12. The V gene's germline CDR1 is SNHLY and CDR2 FYNNEI. CDR3 coding DNA: TGTGCCAGCAGAGGTTGGATAGGGACAGCGTCTGGAAACACCATATATTTT. Amino acid sequence: CASRGWIGTASGNTIYF.

Here the CDR3 DNA reads TGTGCCAGCAGTTTATTAGCAGTCGGGGGTGAAGCTTTCTTT. It translates to CASSLLAVGGEAFF. The V gene is TRBV28, the J gene TRBJ1-1, with D possibly being TRBD1 (5 bases). Trimming took 1 base from V and 7 from J, leaving 13 bases between them. This CDR3 region has 14 residues. Germline CDR1 MDHEN, CDR2 SYDVKM.

This chain uses TRBV12-3 or TRBV12-4 with TRBJ1-5; D remains unclear. This CDR3 spans 13 amino acids. V lost 6 bases and J 0 bases, leaving 6 bases between the germline ends. CDR3 loop: CASSQNSNQPQHF. The CDR3 DNA is TGTGCCAGCAGCCAGAATAGCAATCAGCCCCAGCATTTT.

This chain uses TRBV6-2 or TRBV6-3 with TRBJ2-7, with 10 bases that match TRBD2. From germline, CDR1 is MNHEY and CDR2 SVGEGT. CDR3 size: 15 residues. V shed 4 bases, J shed 3 bases, and the junction held 6 bases outside the gene matches. For the CDR3, the DNA is TGTGCCAGCAGTTGGCCCACTAGCGGGGTCTACGAGCAGTACGTC. It is translated as CASSWPTSGVYEQYV.

The chain is built from TRBV2 and TRBJ2-6, with D perhaps TRBD1 (5 bases). Trimming removed 4 bases from V and 1 base from J, with 8 bases in between. The CDR3 length is 15 residues. Germline V lookup: CDR1 SNHLY, CDR2 FYNNEI. CDR3 sequence (DNA): TGTGCCAGCAGTGTCAGGGAATCTGGGGCCAACGTCCTGACTTTC. Translation gives CASSVRESGANVLTF.

This chain connects TRBV3-1 (or the pseudogene TRBV3-2) to TRBJ1-2; D is undetermined. V lost 6 bases and J lost 6, with 14 bases in between. The germline V gene has CDR1 LGHDT and CDR2 YNNKEL (reference sequence). The CDR3 loop spans 13 amino acids. CDR3 in DNA: TGTGCCAGCAGACGCAGAGGGCTGGATGGCTACACCTTC. This codes for CASRRRGLDGYTF.

This clone was counted at least ten times. The J gene is TRBJ2-2, the V gene TRBV7-9; no clear D gene. V was cut by 1 base and J by 8 bases, with 8 bases left in between. The CDR3 consists of 13 residues. In germline, CDR1 is SEHNR, CDR2 FQNEAQ (reference sequence). CDR3 amino acids: CASSLERAGELFF. The CDR3, as DNA: TGTGCCAGCAGCTTAGAACGAGCTGGGGAGCTGTTTTTT.

This clone came up a few times. This chain uses TRBV13 with TRBJ2-1; D perhaps matches TRBD2 (6 bases). The germline V and J ends were trimmed by 0 bases and 9 bases, with 9 bases remaining between them. CDR3 length: 13 amino acids. The germline CDR1 and CDR2 sequences are PRHDT and FYEKMQ (reference sequence). The CDR3 DNA reads TGTGCCAGCAGCTTAGGCCTCGGGGGTGAGCAGTTCTTC. Translating gives CASSLGLGGEQFF.

V and J are TRBV4-2 and TRBJ1-2; D is possibly TRBD1 (5 bases). The CDR3 is 14 amino acids. Trimming stripped 1 base from V and 2 bases from J, with 8 bases between. In germline, CDR1 is LGHNA, CDR2 YNFKEQ. CDR3 coding DNA: TGTGCCAGCAGCCAAGGACAGCTAAACTATGGCTACACCTTC. It is translated as CASSQGQLNYGYTF.

The V call is TRBV2, the J call TRBJ2-1; the D gene is possibly TRBD2 (5 bases). Germline-derived CDR1 and CDR2 are SNHLY and FYNNEI. The CDR3 covers 15 residues. V gave up 4 bases and J gave up 6 bases, with 16 bases separating them. CDR3 protein: CASSARDWTGNEQFF. The CDR3 DNA reads TGTGCCAGCAGTGCCCGAGACTGGACTGGCAATGAGCAGTTCTTC.

The V and J genes are TRBV23-1 and TRBJ2-6; 11 positions agree with TRBD2. TRBV23-1 is assigned to the ORF class and has an uncertain function. The CDR3 totals 21 residues. V lost 8 bases to trimming and J lost 2 bases; unmatched junction nucleotides: 20. CDR3 DNA: TGCGCCAGCCGCAAGGGGTCACTAGCGGGGGCTCCACGGGCTGGGGCCAACGTCCTGACTTTC. Translating it yields CASRKGSLAGAPRAGANVLTF.

The V gene is TRBV9, the J gene TRBJ1-1, with TRBD1 as a possible D gene (5 bases). The CDR3 length is 14 residues. Germline CDR1 reads SGDLS; CDR2 reads YYNGEE. V was pared by 2 bases and J by 5 bases, with 13 bases between. The CDR3 DNA reads as TGTGCCAGCAGCGTTGGGGGGACGAGAACTGAAGCTTTCTTT. It translates to CASSVGGTRTEAFF.

The table lists this clone with a few counts. The chain has TRBV4-1 and TRBJ2-1; no firm D call. V was clipped by 2 bases and J by 0 bases, with 14 bases between them. In germline, CDR1 is MGHRA, CDR2 YSYEKL. The CDR3 covers 17 residues. Here the CDR3 DNA reads TGCGCCAGCAGCCAACAAGCTCCCGAGAGCTCCTACAATGAGCAGTTCTTC. It is translated as CASSQQAPESSYNEQFF.

This chain uses TRBV10-3 with TRBJ2-2; D gene ambiguous. Germline V gene data show CDR1 as ENHRY and CDR2 as SYGVKD. CDR3 length equals 13 residues. The ends were cut back, 4 bases at V and 0 bases at J, with 3 bases in the middle. CDR3 DNA: TGTGCCATCAGTGTCTCGAACACCGGGGAGCTGTTTTTT. Protein product: CAISVSNTGELFF.

The chain recombines TRBV29-1 with TRBJ1-1; a possible D gene is TRBD1 (5 bases). Trimming shortened V by 4 bases and J by 4 bases, and 10 bases separated the two germline ends. CDR1 and CDR2 from the germline V gene are SQVTM and ANQGSEA. CDR3 length: 12 residues. CDR3 nucleotides: TGCAGCGTTGCAGGGAGGATCACTGAAGCTTTCTTT. It specifies CSVAGRITEAFF.

The rearrangement uses TRBV7-9 and TRBJ1-5; no firm D call. This CDR3 has 17 residues. Germline assignment: CDR1 SEHNR and CDR2 FQNEAQ (reference sequence). Trimming removed 4 bases at V and 5 bases at J, with 21 bases between. For the CDR3, the DNA is TGTGCCAGCAGCTCGCCTCACGATATGGAGCTTCATCAGCCCCAGCATTTT. It yields the protein CASSSPHDMELHQPQHF.

The chain combines TRBV24-1 with TRBJ2-7; 9 bases agree with TRBD1. The J segment lost 3 bases and the V segment lost 10 bases, leaving 3 bases of the junction unmatched. Germline assignment: CDR1 KGHDR and CDR2 SFDVKD. This CDR3 comprises 12 residues. CDR3 bases: TGTGCCACACAGGGGGCTGGCTACGAGCAGTACTTC. It translates to CATQGAGYEQYF.

This clone came up once. The J gene is TRBJ1-5, the V gene TRBV27; TRBD1 might be the D (6 bases). Trimming stripped 2 bases from V and 9 bases from J, with 11 bases between. Germline V CDR1 and CDR2: MNHEY, SMNVEV (reference sequence). This CDR3 region has 13 residues. In DNA, the CDR3 is TGTGCCAGCAGTTTAACAGGGCTTTGGCCCCAGCATTTT. Translated, it gives CASSLTGLWPQHF.

The chain combines TRBV2 with TRBJ2-7; 8 bases align to TRBD1. The CDR3 covers 13 residues. The V segment lost 9 bases and the J segment 5 bases; nucleotides outside the gene matches: 9. The germline CDR1 and CDR2 sequences are SNHLY and FYNNEI. CDR3 protein: CARAPTGADEQYF. The CDR3 region has the DNA TGTGCCAGGGCCCCGACAGGGGCTGACGAGCAGTACTTC.

CDR3 in DNA: TGTGCCAGTAGTATAGATCGGGGGGGGAACTATGGCTACACCTTC. Protein: CASSIDRGGNYGYTF. This chain links TRBV19 with TRBJ1-2, with a possible D match to TRBD1 (5 bases). The CDR3 sequence is 15 residues long. With 0 bases removed from V and 2 bases from J, the gap between germline ends came to 10 bases. From germline, CDR1 is LNHDA and CDR2 SQIVND (reference sequence).

CDR3 loop: CASSLAAFAGHNEQFF. The CDR3 nucleotides are TGTGCCAGCAGCTTAGCAGCCTTTGCAGGTCACAATGAGCAGTTCTTC. The gene calls are TRBV7-9 and TRBJ2-1; D gene unclear. This CDR3 region has 16 residues. Germline V gene sequence: CDR1 SEHNR, CDR2 FQNEAQ (reference sequence). The V gene lost 0 bases and the J gene lost 5 bases, with 14 bases spanning the gap.

The rearrangement joins TRBV5-6 to TRBJ1-1, with D tentatively TRBD1 (5 bases). Germline V gene lookup returns CDR1 SGHDT and CDR2 YYEEEE. The CDR3 is 12 residues long. V gave up 2 bases and J gave up 10 bases, with 12 bases separating them. The CDR3 bases are TGTGCCAGCAGCTTATCCGGGGGGAGAGCTTTCTTT. It encodes CASSLSGGRAFF.

This clone appeared a few times. As DNA, the CDR3 is TGTGCCAGCCGACTAGCGGGAGGGGATGAGCAGTTCTTC. Translated: CASRLAGGDEQFF. V is TRBV27 and J is TRBJ2-1, with 14 bases identical to TRBD2. Unmatched junction bases numbered 2, after V lost 8 bases and J lost 8 bases. Germline V gene lookup returns CDR1 MNHEY and CDR2 SMNVEV (reference sequence). The CDR3 contains 13 residues.

This chain uses TRBV7-3 with TRBJ2-5, with D perhaps TRBD1 (5 bases). The CDR3 totals 13 residues. Looked up from germline, CDR1 is SGHTA and CDR2 is FQGTGA. V lost 3 bases and J lost 2, with 7 bases in between. DNA of the CDR3: TGTGCCAGCAGCTTGACAGAACAAGAGACCCAGTACTTC. Translated, it gives CASSLTEQETQYF.

The V call is TRBV5-6, the J call TRBJ2-7; 9 bases fit TRBD2. From germline, CDR1 is SGHDT and CDR2 YYEEEE. V gave up 6 bases and J gave up 3 bases; unmatched junction bases: 4. The CDR3 is made up of 13 amino acids. CDR3 amino acids: CASTPSGVYEQYF. The CDR3 DNA is TGTGCCAGCACCCCTAGCGGGGTCTACGAGCAGTACTTC.

The chain carries TRBV27 and TRBJ2-1; D might be TRBD1 (6 bases). This CDR3 spans 14 amino acids. V lost 3 bases and J 3 bases, leaving 9 bases between the germline ends. Germline V CDR1 and CDR2: MNHEY, SMNVEV (reference sequence). CDR3 sequence (DNA): TGTGCCAGCAGTTTTCAGGACAGCTACAATGAGCAGTTCTTC. Translated: CASSFQDSYNEQFF.

The chain uses TRBV7-9 and TRBJ2-1, with TRBD2 identical over 10 bases. Germline CDR1 and CDR2: SEHNR and FQNEAQ (reference sequence). The CDR3 sequence is 12 residues long. Losses at the gene ends were 7 bases for V and 12 bases for J; bases not matched to a gene: 6. This chain's CDR3 is CASTEREGRQFF. CDR3 coding DNA: TGTGCCAGCACCGAGCGGGAGGGTCGGCAGTTCTTC.

This sequence joins TRBV29-1 and TRBJ2-3; maybe TRBD1 (5 bases). The CDR3 loop spans 12 amino acids. The germline CDR1 and CDR2 sequences are SQVTM and ANQGSEA. Trimming took 8 bases from V and 6 from J, leaving 15 bases between them. The CDR3 is CSIQSGADTQYF. The CDR3 DNA sequence: TGCAGCATCCAGAGTGGGGCGGATACGCAGTATTTT.

This chain joins TRBV12-5 and TRBJ2-3, with 7 bases lining up with TRBD1. CDR3 length equals 14 residues. Trimming took 5 bases from V and 2 from J; bases not matched to a gene: 4. Germline V gene lookup returns CDR1 LGHNT and CDR2 FRNRAP. The CDR3 bases are TGTGCTAGTGGTCCCGGGACAGCCACAGATACGCAGTATTTT. Translated: CASGPGTATDTQYF.

In its sample, this clone was seen once. The rearrangement uses TRBV2 and TRBJ2-1; TRBD2 agrees at 13 bases. In germline, CDR1 is SNHLY, CDR2 FYNNEI. Trimming removed 9 bases from V and 4 bases from J; junction bases left unmatched: 6. The CDR3 sequence is 15 residues long. The CDR3: CARTTLAGGYNEQFF. DNA for the CDR3: TGTGCCAGAACAACACTAGCGGGGGGGTACAATGAGCAGTTCTTC. The variable domain in full, completed from reference TRBV2 and TRBJ2-1, reads EPEVTQTPSHQVTQMGQEVILRCVPISNHLYFYWYRQILGQKVEFLVSFYNNEISEKSEIFDDQFSVERPDGSNFTLKIRSTKLEDSAMYFCARTTLAGGYNEQFFGPGTRLTVL.

The genes are TRBV5-4 and TRBJ1-2; no firm D call. The CDR3 covers 11 residues. In germline, CDR1 is SGHNT, CDR2 YYREEE (reference sequence). Trimming removed 3 bases from V and 10 bases from J, with 10 bases in between. CDR3 protein: CASSSDGAYTF. CDR3 DNA sequence: TGTGCCAGCAGCTCAGACGGAGCCTACACCTTC.